The source of this T cell receptor (beta chain) is a study of blood T cells in healthy people across ages. Regarding the study as a whole: The fall in TCR beta diversity per million T cells was roughly linear with age. Donors of long life had a larger count of naive CD4+ cells and greater diversity than aged donors.

Healthy Russian Caucasian donors spanned ages about 6 to 95 years. A note on this clonotype: Its antigen is not known.

The V and J ends lost 2 bases and 3 bases, in that order; junction bases with no gene match: 10. CDR1 is SGHVS, CDR2 FQNEAQ, per germline. The CDR3 is 16 amino acids. For the second PCR, which ran for about 6 to 12 cycles, a sample-barcoded 5' primer and a J-beta primer mix were used. Every cDNA molecule bore a tag from a template-switch adaptor containing 12 random nucleotides. MiXCR, run by TCRdb on the 5' RACE reads, gives a single entry per CDR3 protein. Of about 970,000 distinct CDR3 sequences detected, about 51% appear once; the ten largest clones hold around a fifth. The chain is built from TRBV7-8 and TRBJ2-7; 7 bases align to TRBD1. The sequence came from a woman aged 55-69 years in good health. The material sequenced was blood. In nucleotides, the CDR3 is TGTGCCAGCAGCTTACCGTATCCGGGACAGAGCTACGAGCAGTACTTC. As protein: CASSLPYPGQSYEQYF.